This T cell receptor (beta chain) was documented in a study of cytomegalovirus exposure and HLA in healthy donors. The ends lost 5 bases at V and 2 bases at J; junction bases unmatched: 7. Germline CDR1 is SQVTM and CDR2 is ANQGSEA. This CDR3 is built from 15 residues. This PCR relied on a set of 60 Vbeta primers and 13 Jbeta primers. The protocol was immunoSEQ multiplex PCR, while the TCRdb copy is restricted to in-frame clones and leaves out a portion. The sample has tens of thousands of clones. V usage is TRBV29-1 and J usage is TRBJ2-3; the match to TRBD2 covers 10 bases. The sequenced sample was PBMCs. The sequence was collected from a male donor in good health and CMV-seronegative. The CDR3: CSVRRAGGPTDTQYF. The CDR3 bases are TGCAGCGTTCGCCGAGCGGGAGGGCCCACAGATACGCAGTATTTT.